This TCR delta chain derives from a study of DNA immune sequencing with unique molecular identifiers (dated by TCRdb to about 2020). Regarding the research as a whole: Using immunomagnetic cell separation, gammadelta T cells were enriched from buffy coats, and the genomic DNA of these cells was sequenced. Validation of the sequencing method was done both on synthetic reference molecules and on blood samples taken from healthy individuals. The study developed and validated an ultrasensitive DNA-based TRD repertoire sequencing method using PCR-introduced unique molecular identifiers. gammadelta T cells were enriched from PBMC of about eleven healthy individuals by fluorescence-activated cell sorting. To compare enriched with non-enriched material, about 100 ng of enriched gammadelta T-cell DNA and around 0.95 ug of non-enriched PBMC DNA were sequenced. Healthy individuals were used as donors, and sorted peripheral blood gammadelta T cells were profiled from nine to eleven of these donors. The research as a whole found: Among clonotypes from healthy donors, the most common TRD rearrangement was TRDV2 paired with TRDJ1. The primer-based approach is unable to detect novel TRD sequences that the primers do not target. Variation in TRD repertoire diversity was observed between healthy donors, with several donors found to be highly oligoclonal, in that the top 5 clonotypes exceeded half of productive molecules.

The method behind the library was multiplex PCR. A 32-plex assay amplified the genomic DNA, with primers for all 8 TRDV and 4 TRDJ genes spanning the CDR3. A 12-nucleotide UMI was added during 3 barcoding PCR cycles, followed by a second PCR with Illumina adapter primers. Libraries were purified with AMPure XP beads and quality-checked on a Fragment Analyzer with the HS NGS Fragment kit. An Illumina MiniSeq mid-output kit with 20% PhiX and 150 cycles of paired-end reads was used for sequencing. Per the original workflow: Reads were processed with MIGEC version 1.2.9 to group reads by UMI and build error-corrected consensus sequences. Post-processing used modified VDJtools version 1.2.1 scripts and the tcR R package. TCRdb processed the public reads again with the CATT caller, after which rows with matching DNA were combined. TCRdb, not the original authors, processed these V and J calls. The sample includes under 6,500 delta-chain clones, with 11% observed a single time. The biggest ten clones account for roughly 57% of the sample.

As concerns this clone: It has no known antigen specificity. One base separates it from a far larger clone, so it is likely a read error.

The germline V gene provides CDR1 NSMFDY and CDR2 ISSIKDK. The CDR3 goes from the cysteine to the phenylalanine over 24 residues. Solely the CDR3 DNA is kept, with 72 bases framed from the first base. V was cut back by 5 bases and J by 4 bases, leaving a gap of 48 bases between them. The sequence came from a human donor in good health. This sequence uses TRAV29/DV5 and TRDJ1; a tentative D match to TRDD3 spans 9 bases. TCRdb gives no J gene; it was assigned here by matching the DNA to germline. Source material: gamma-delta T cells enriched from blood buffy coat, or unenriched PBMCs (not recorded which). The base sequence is TGTGCAGCTGCAAGGTGCGTCTTCCTACCCCTTGGTACTGGGGGACTGCCGCGAGTCGATAAACTCATCTTT. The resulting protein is CAAARCVFLPLGTGGLPRVDKLIF.